These 8 T cell receptor beta chains were sequenced from one sample in a study of PD-L1 blockade in urothelial cancer. The data were produced by immunoSEQ multiplex PCR, yet TCRdb's version contains in-frame clones alone and is incomplete. In the table there are under 120,000 clones, 70% to 85% of which are singletons. This specimen consisted of PBMCs, obtained around atezolizumab (anti-PD-L1) treatment. These receptors were obtained from a man aged 45-65 years with urothelial cancer.

The chain has TRBV10-2 and TRBJ1-1; TRBD1 matches at 7 bases. The CDR3 covers 14 residues. Germline V gene data show CDR1 as WSHSY and CDR2 as SAAADI. The V gene end was trimmed by 8 bases and the J gene end by 1 base; junction bases not matched to a gene: 7. The CDR3 DNA is TGCGCCAGCTCTGGGGGACAGCCGAACACTGAAGCTTTCTTT. It yields the protein CASSGGQPNTEAFF.

The rearrangement joins TRBV4-1 to TRBJ2-7, with 7 positions matching TRBD2. V lost 4 bases and J lost 7; bases outside the gene matches: 7. The CDR3 has 13 amino acids. The germline CDR1 and CDR2 sequences are MGHRA and YSYEKL. The CDR3 DNA is TGCGCCAGCAGCCCGGGGGGAGGGGAGGAGCAGTACTTC. Translated, it gives CASSPGGGEEQYF.

The V gene is TRBV19, the J gene TRBJ2-7, with 7 bases identical to TRBD2. This CDR3 has 13 residues. The trim removed 7 bases at V and 4 bases at J, leaving 7 bases unmatched. The germline V gene has CDR1 LNHDA and CDR2 SQIVND (reference sequence). The CDR3 region is CASTSSGEYEQYF. The DNA of the CDR3 is TGTGCCAGTACCTCTAGCGGAGAATACGAGCAGTACTTC.

This sequence joins TRBV30 and TRBJ2-7; D is ambiguous. Germline loops: CDR1 GTSNPN, CDR2 SVGIG (reference sequence). CDR3 length equals 14 residues. The germline V and J ends were trimmed by 1 base and 0 bases, with 10 bases remaining between them. CDR3: CAWSGPLSSYEQYF. CDR3 sequence (DNA): TGTGCCTGGAGTGGTCCCCTGAGCTCCTACGAGCAGTACTTC.

This chain connects TRBV6-5 to TRBJ2-7; D call uncertain. CDR3 length: 12 amino acids. With 5 bases removed from V and 6 bases from J, the gap between germline ends came to 11 bases. Germline-derived CDR1 and CDR2 are MNHEY and SVGAGI. This CDR3 reads CASSNDIGEQYF. CDR3 coding DNA: TGTGCCAGCAGTAATGACATCGGCGAGCAGTACTTC.

V is TRBV5-6 and J is TRBJ2-5, with 12 bases matching TRBD2. Trimming cost V 1 base and J 2 bases; bases outside gene matches: 6. Per the germline V gene, CDR1 is SGHDT and CDR2 is YYEEEE. The CDR3 spans 17 residues. The CDR3 sequence is CASSLTPSGRGQETQYF. In DNA, the CDR3 is TGTGCCAGCAGCTTGACTCCTAGCGGGAGGGGTCAAGAGACCCAGTACTTC.

This chain connects TRBV28 to TRBJ2-3; 11 bases map to TRBD1. From germline, CDR1 is MDHEN and CDR2 SYDVKM. Trimming removed 6 bases from V and 4 bases from J; junction bases left unmatched: 3. This CDR3 contains 14 residues. The CDR3 DNA reads TGTGCCAGCAGAAGGACAGGGGGCGCAGATACGCAGTATTTT. Translating it yields CASRRTGGADTQYF.

The rearrangement links TRBV6-1 to TRBJ2-1; 11 nucleotides match TRBD1. The CDR3 has 19 amino acids. Unmatched junction bases numbered 17, after V lost 1 base and J lost 9 bases. In germline, CDR1 is MNHNS, CDR2 SASEGT. In DNA form, the CDR3 reads TGTGCCAGCAGTGAAGTGCGGGGGTTTGGACAGGGGGCATGGGCTGAGCAGTTCTTC. This encodes CASSEVRGFGQGAWAEQFF.